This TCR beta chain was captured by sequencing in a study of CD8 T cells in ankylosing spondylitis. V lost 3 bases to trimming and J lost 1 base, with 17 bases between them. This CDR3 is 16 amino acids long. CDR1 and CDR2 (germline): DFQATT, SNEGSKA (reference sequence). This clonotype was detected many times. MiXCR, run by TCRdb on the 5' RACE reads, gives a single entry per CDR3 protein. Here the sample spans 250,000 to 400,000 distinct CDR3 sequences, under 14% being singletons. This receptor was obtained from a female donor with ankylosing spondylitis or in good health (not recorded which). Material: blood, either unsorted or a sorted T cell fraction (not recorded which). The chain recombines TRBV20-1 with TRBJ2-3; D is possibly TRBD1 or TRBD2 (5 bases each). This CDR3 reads CSARVVGDWGTDTQYF. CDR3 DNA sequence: TGCAGTGCTAGGGTCGTGGGGGATTGGGGCACAGATACGCAGTATTTT.